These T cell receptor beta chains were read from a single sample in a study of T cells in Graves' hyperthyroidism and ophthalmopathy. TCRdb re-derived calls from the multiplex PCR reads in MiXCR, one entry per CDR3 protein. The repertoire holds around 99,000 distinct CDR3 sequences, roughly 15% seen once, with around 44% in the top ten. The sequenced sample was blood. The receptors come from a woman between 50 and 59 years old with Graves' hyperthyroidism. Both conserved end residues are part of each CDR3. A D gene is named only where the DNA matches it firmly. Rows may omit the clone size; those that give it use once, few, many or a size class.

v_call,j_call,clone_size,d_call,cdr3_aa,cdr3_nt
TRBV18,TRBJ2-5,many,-,CASSPLERHQETQYF,TGTGCCAGCTCACCTTTGGAGCGTCACCAAGAGACCCAGTACTTC
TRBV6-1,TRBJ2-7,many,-,CASRGESAYEQYF,TGTGCCAGCAGGGGGGAGTCAGCCTACGAGCAGTACTTC
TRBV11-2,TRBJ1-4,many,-,CASSSAGVWGEKLFF,TGTGCCAGCAGTTCCGCAGGGGTCTGGGGAGAAAAACTGTTTTTT
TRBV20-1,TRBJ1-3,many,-,CSASRQGENTIYF,TGCAGTGCTAGCCGGCAAGGGGAAAACACCATATATTTT
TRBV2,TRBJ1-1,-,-,CASSAPTGSGWGARDTEAFF,TGTGCCAGCAGTGCCCCTACCGGTTCCGGGTGGGGCGCCCGGGACACTGAAGCTTTCTTT
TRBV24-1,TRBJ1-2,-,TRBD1,CATSDTDRDRGYTF,TGTGCCACCAGTGACACCGACAGGGACCGCGGCTACACCTTC
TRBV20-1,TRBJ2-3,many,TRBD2,CSASPGGDTQYF,TGCAGTGCTAGTCCGGGGGGGGATACGCAGTATTTT
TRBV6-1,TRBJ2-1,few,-,CASRERNGGEQFF,TGTGCCAGCAGGGAAAGGAATGGCGGTGAGCAGTTCTTC
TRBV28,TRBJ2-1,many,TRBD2,CASSPHRAGLSNEQFF,TGTGCCAGCAGTCCTCATAGAGCGGGACTTAGCAATGAGCAGTTCTTC
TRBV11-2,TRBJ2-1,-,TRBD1,CASSSRTGGNEQFF,TGTGCCAGCAGCTCCCGGACAGGGGGGAATGAGCAGTTCTTC
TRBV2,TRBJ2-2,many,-,CASSVKASEPNTGELFF,TGTGCCAGCAGCGTAAAAGCTAGCGAACCGAACACCGGGGAGCTGTTTTTT
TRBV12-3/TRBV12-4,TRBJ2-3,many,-,CASSPGRKQYF,TGTGCCAGCAGCCCGGGACGAAAGCAGTATTTT
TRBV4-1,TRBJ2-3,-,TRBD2,CASSQDGVAGGFRADTQYF,TGCGCCAGCAGCCAAGATGGAGTAGCGGGAGGGTTTCGGGCAGATACGCAGTATTTT